Described below is a single T cell receptor (beta chain) sequence and its context. Across 20 to 25 US areas, participants ranged in age from 18 to 89 years. CDR1 is SNHLY, CDR2 FYNNEI, per germline. Losses at the gene ends were 8 bases for V and 0 bases for J; bases not matched to a gene: 8. This CDR3 contains 17 residues. This sample was taken from a study of blood T cell repertoires in COVID-19. Whole-study context: COVID-19 samples collected from the United States, Italy and Spain covered acute and convalescent phases.

In the authors' methods: It was from reference gene primer amplification that nucleated cell counts were estimated. The data were produced by immunoSEQ multiplex PCR, yet TCRdb's version contains in-frame clones alone and is incomplete. The DNA was the basis for D and trimming; V, J and clone size are from that table. The data show approximately 190,000 clones, around 82% seen once. This chain connects TRBV2 to TRBJ1-5, with 12 bases that match TRBD1. Sequenced: PBMCs or T cells enriched from blood (not recorded which). The TCR sequence derives from a woman in her fifties or sixties with acute COVID-19. CDR3 protein: CASGGTGGISSNQPQHF. The CDR3 DNA sequence: TGTGCCAGCGGTGGGACAGGGGGCATAAGTAGCAATCAGCCCCAGCATTTT.